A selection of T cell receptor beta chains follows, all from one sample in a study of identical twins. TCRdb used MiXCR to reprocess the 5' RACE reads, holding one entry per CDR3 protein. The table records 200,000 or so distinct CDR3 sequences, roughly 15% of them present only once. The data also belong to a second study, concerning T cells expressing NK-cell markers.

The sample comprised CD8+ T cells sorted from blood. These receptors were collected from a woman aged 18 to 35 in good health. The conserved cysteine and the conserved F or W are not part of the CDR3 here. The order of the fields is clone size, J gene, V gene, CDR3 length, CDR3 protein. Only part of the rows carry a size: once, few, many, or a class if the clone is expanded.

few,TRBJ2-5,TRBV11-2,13,ASSHSTAVIETQY
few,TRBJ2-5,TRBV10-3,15,AISAHPREGPKETQY
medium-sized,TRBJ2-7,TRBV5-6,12,ASSWGTGLAEQY
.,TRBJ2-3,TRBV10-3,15,AISESNSGRYTDTQY
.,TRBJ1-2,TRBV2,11,ASTLGGSYGYT
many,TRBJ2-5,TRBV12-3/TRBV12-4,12,ASSLALGQETQY
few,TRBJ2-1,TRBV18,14,ASSPERAGVWNEQF
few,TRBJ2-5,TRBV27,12,ASSPRGHGETQY
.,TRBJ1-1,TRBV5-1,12,ASSPVVGNTEAF
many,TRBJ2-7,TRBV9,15,ASSVDSMGTGTYEQY
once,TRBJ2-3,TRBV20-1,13,SATRLAGRLDTQY
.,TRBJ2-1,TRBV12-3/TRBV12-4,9,ASSLADLQF
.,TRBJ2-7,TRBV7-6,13,ASSLVPGLLYEQY
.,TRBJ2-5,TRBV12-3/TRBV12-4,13,ASSSWEGRGETQY
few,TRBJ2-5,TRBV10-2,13,ASWRGTSGRETQY
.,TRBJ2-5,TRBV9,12,ASSVGSGQETQY
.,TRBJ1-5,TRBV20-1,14,SARDVIGLSNQPQH
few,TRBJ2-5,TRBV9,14,ASSRRTSGGAETQY
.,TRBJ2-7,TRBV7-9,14,ASSLARPTSSYEQY
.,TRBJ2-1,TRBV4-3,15,ASSQGATSGRDNEQF
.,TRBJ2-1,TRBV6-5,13,ASSFVAGGPNEQF
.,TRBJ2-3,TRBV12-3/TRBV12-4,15,ASSETSGKPSTDTQY
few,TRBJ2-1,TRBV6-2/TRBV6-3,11,ASLAFGGNEQF
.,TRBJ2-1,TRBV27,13,ATSPASGHLNEQF
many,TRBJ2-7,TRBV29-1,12,SARSGGLSYEQY
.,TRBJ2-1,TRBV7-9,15,ASSQPTSGSSYNEQF
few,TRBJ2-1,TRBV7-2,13,ASSLVGGVVNEQF
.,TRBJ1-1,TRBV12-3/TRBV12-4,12,ASWPSWGALGAF
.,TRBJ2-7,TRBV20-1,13,SARHRGQARHEQY
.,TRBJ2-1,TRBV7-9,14,ASSSVDREPYNEQF
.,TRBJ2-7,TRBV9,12,ASSGSRGHYEQY
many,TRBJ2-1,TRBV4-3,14,ASSQSGVSSYNEQF
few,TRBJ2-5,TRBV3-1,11,ASSQEGKETQY
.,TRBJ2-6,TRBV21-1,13,ASSGAPPGANVLI
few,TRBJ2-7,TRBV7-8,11,ASSFEGFREQY
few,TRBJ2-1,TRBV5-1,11,ASSYLTANEQF
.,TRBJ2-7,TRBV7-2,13,ASIPDSGSSYEQY
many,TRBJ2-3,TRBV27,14,ASSLSGGASTDTQY
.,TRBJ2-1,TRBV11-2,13,ASSRGRGPIDEQF
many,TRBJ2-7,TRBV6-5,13,ASSSPGQLYYEQY
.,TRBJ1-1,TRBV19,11,ASSTGGPTEAF
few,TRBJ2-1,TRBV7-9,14,ASAVLAGRTRSEQF
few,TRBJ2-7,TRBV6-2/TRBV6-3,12,ASSYGSAGYEQY
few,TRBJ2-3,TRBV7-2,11,ASLWTATDTQY
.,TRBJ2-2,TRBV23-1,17,ASSQSGTPKTPYTGELF
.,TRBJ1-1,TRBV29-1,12,SVSSLSGYLEAF
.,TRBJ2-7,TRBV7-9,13,ASSWASGGAYEQY
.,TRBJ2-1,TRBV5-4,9,ASSHSSEQF
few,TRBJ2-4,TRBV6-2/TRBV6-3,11,ASRGGSKNIQY